This entry lists 3 T cell receptor beta chains sequenced from one sample in a study of CD8+CD57+ T cells in acquired aplastic anemia. CDR3 and TCR beta VDJ profiling relied on genomic DNA as the template. TCRdb recomputed calls from the reads with MiXCR, one row per CDR3 protein. The table includes about 400,000 distinct CDR3 sequences, about two thirds detected once. The source material was sorted CD4+, CD8+, or CD8+CD57+ T cells (not recorded which) from PBMCs. Every receptor here comes from a human donor in good health, serving as a control.

The rearrangement joins TRBV7-9 to TRBJ2-3; 15 bases line up with TRBD2. The CDR3 covers 17 residues. J lost 3 bases, V lost 5 bases, and 6 bases had no gene match. Germline CDR1 SEHNR, CDR2 FQNEAQ (reference sequence). The CDR3 sequence: CASSERTSGGVTDTQYF. CDR3 coding DNA: TGTGCCAGCAGCGAAAGGACTAGCGGGGGGGTGACAGATACGCAGTATTTT.

This clonotype was seen a single time. The chain links TRBV20-1 to TRBJ1-2, with D possibly being TRBD1 (6 bases). V lost 5 bases and J lost 9, with 19 bases in between. This CDR3 region has 13 residues. Germline loops: CDR1 DFQATT, CDR2 SNEGSKA (reference sequence). The CDR3 loop reads CSAPDRLEACYTF. DNA of the CDR3: TGCAGTGCTCCGGACAGACTTGAAGCTTGCTACACCTTC.

This clonotype was counted ten times or more. J is TRBJ2-1 and V is TRBV5-1; 10 bases match TRBD1. This CDR3 comprises 16 residues. V gave up 3 bases and J gave up 8 bases; unmatched junction bases: 11. CDR1 SGHRS and CDR2 YFSETQ come from the germline V gene. CDR3 loop: CASSSYAGTGVDEQFF. Written as DNA, the CDR3 is TGCGCCAGCAGCTCGTATGCCGGGACAGGGGTAGATGAGCAGTTCTTC.